The clone carrying this T cell receptor (beta chain) has only a few counts. The antigen is undetermined. These data are taken from a study of tumor-infiltrating lymphocytes in primary liver carcinoma. About the study: Donors had hepatocellular carcinoma or combined HCC and intrahepatic cholangiocarcinoma. Each of the samples returned roughly 3.65 to 7.5 million productive TCRbeta reads (a yield similar across tissue types).

Findings and caveats of the study: Tumor region pairs overlapped more than did tumor-adjacent and tumor-blood pairs. The difference in top-250-clone fraction between tumors and blood was significant, favoring tumors (p = 0.039).

This CDR3 is 11 amino acids long. V dropped 8 bases and J dropped 2 bases, with 5 bases sitting between them. Germline V gene lookup returns CDR1 SGHNT and CDR2 YENEEA. Taking 20-30 mg of unsorted bulk tissue, the authors co-extracted RNA and DNA. Using a constant-region primer together with ProtoScript II reverse transcriptase, TCR beta cDNA was made from 450 to 600 ng of total RNA. Slightly modified ARM-PCR with three nested multiplex PCR rounds yielded TCR beta libraries. Amplification in the first two PCR rounds was performed using TRBV1-TRBV30 forward primers and a C-beta reverse primer for approximately 10 cycles each. TCRdb processed the multiplex PCR reads anew with MiXCR; each CDR3 protein has one entry. The sample consists of under 25,000 distinct CDR3 sequences, about 74% of them appearing once.

The chain couples TRBV11-3 to TRBJ2-3; no clear D gene. This TCR came from a woman aged 25 to 39 with primary liver carcinoma and hepatitis B virus infection. Sequenced sample: liver tumor tissue from sampling region 5. Subset defined: tumor region T5, tumor centre. The CDR3: CASPNTDTQYF. The CDR3 coding sequence is TGTGCCAGCCCCAACACAGATACGCAGTATTTT.